A selection of T cell receptor beta chains follows, all from one sample in a study of blood T cells in healthy people across ages. Each CDR3 protein gets one entry after TCRdb re-called the 5' RACE reads with MiXCR. Of about 680,000 distinct CDR3 sequences listed, 49% are singletons. The sample comprised blood. The receptors stem from a woman aged 60-70 years in good health. Both conserved end residues are part of each CDR3. Fields, in order: clone size, V gene, D gene, J gene, CDR3 protein, CDR3 DNA. The D gene is left open where the match is weak. Only part of the rows carry a size: once, few, many, or a class if the clone is expanded.

once,TRBV28,-,TRBJ2-7,CASSSYTDEQYF,TGTGCCAGCAGTTCCTACACTGACGAGCAGTACTTC
-,TRBV7-3,-,TRBJ2-7,CASSSQPGPENEQYF,TGTGCCAGCAGCTCACAACCGGGACCTGAGAACGAGCAGTACTTC
few,TRBV7-9,TRBD2,TRBJ2-1,CASSLIAGGQSEQFF,TGTGCCAGCAGCTTAATAGCGGGAGGGCAAAGTGAGCAGTTCTTC
-,TRBV20-1,-,TRBJ2-4,CSAASGSRKNIQYF,TGCAGTGCTGCGTCGGGAAGCCGGAAGAACATTCAGTACTTC
many,TRBV6-6,-,TRBJ2-7,CASSYSVLREQYF,TGTGCCAGCAGTTACTCGGTTCTCCGCGAGCAGTACTTC
-,TRBV7-2,-,TRBJ2-2,CASSTTSHTGELFF,TGTGCCAGCAGCACCACCTCACACACCGGGGAGCTGTTTTTT
-,TRBV20-1,-,TRBJ2-4,CSAVLALRQQYF,TGCAGTGCTGTACTAGCCCTCCGGCAGCAGTACTTC
-,TRBV2,-,TRBJ2-1,CASSEALVSNEQFF,TGTGCCAGCAGTGAAGCCTTAGTATCCAATGAGCAGTTCTTC
-,TRBV7-2,TRBD1,TRBJ2-5,CASSLFGQGIGKETQYF,TGTGCCAGCAGCTTATTTGGACAGGGGATAGGAAAAGAGACCCAGTACTTC
-,TRBV9,TRBD2,TRBJ2-1,CASSVGSGINNEQFF,TGTGCCAGCAGCGTAGGTAGCGGGATAAACAATGAGCAGTTCTTC
-,TRBV7-9,-,TRBJ2-2,CASSLSGGDTGELFF,TGTGCCAGCAGCTTATCTGGAGGAGACACCGGGGAGCTGTTTTTT
-,TRBV29-1,-,TRBJ2-1,CSGAGGSSYNEQFF,TGCAGCGGGGCCGGAGGGAGCTCCTACAATGAGCAGTTCTTC
few,TRBV5-6,TRBD1,TRBJ2-7,CASSRGQHSYEQYF,TGTGCCAGCAGCCGGGGACAGCACTCCTACGAGCAGTACTTC
-,TRBV4-1,TRBD1,TRBJ1-4,CVSSQQGAGTNEKLFF,TGCGTCAGCAGCCAACAGGGGGCTGGAACTAATGAAAAACTGTTTTTT
few,TRBV20-1,-,TRBJ2-6,CSAGEISGANVLTF,TGCAGTGCCGGGGAAATCTCTGGGGCCAACGTCCTGACTTTC
-,TRBV25-1,TRBD1,TRBJ2-7,CASSMDRAYEQYF,TGTGCCAGCAGTATGGACAGGGCCTACGAGCAGTACTTC
-,TRBV24-1,-,TRBJ2-7,CATSDSSKSHYEQYF,TGTGCCACCAGTGATTCAAGCAAGAGCCACTACGAGCAGTACTTC
few,TRBV14,-,TRBJ2-6,CASSPARSGANVLTF,TGTGCCAGCAGCCCCGCCCGCTCTGGGGCCAACGTCCTGACTTTC
-,TRBV20-1,TRBD2,TRBJ2-1,CSARPGGPYNEQFF,TGCAGTGCTAGGCCGGGGGGGCCCTACAATGAGCAGTTCTTC
few,TRBV5-1,-,TRBJ2-5,CASSLAPEETQYF,TGCGCCAGCAGCTTGGCCCCGGAGGAGACCCAGTACTTC
-,TRBV4-1,TRBD1,TRBJ2-1,CASSQELGQGLHNQAYNEQFF,TGCGCCAGCAGCCAAGAACTAGGACAGGGGTTGCACAACCAGGCCTACAATGAGCAGTTCTTC
few,TRBV27,-,TRBJ2-5,CASSPTYQYSLYQETQYF,TGTGCCAGCAGTCCAACTTACCAATATTCCTTGTACCAAGAGACCCAGTACTTC
many,TRBV29-1,-,TRBJ2-6,CSVDPSGANVLTF,TGCAGCGTTGATCCCTCTGGGGCCAACGTCCTGACTTTC
-,TRBV5-1,TRBD1,TRBJ2-7,CASSYGQGTTGGYEQYF,TGCGCCAGCAGTTACGGACAGGGGACTACGGGGGGCTACGAGCAGTACTTC
-,TRBV20-1,-,TRBJ2-4,CSARTTQGSLKNIQYF,TGCAGTGCTAGAACAACTCAGGGGTCTCTTAAAAACATTCAGTACTTC
-,TRBV29-1,TRBD1,TRBJ2-1,CSAVGTGNEQFF,TGCAGCGCCGTGGGGACAGGCAATGAGCAGTTCTTC
-,TRBV28,-,TRBJ1-2,CASSLYRVPGYTF,TGTGCCAGCAGTTTATACAGGGTCCCTGGCTACACCTTC
-,TRBV3-1,-,TRBJ1-2,CASSLDMTAASRYGYTF,TGTGCCAGCAGCCTTGACATGACGGCCGCTTCCAGGTATGGCTACACCTTC
-,TRBV30,TRBD2,TRBJ2-7,CAWSGGLAHEQYF,TGTGCCTGGAGCGGGGGACTAGCACACGAGCAGTACTTC
-,TRBV29-1,TRBD2,TRBJ2-1,CSVEGLAENNEQFF,TGCAGCGTTGAAGGGCTAGCGGAAAACAATGAGCAGTTCTTC
few,TRBV4-2,-,TRBJ1-2,CASSQDASLSYGYTF,TGTGCCAGCAGCCAAGATGCCAGTTTATCCTATGGCTACACCTTC
-,TRBV7-2,-,TRBJ2-7,CASSLPPGPEQYF,TGTGCCAGCAGCCTCCCTCCGGGTCCCGAGCAGTACTTC
few,TRBV3-1,TRBD1,TRBJ2-4,CASSRQGPNIQYF,TGTGCCAGCAGCCGACAGGGACCAAACATTCAGTACTTC
few,TRBV7-2,TRBD2,TRBJ2-7,CASSLELASEQYF,TGTGCCAGCAGCTTAGAACTAGCGAGCGAGCAGTACTTC
-,TRBV7-8,TRBD1,TRBJ1-2,CASSREGQGPRGNYGYTF,TGTGCCAGCAGTCGAGAAGGACAGGGTCCCCGAGGAAACTATGGCTACACCTTC
many,TRBV24-1,-,TRBJ2-3,CATTSGGGSSTDTQYF,TGTGCCACCACCTCGGGCGGCGGGTCTAGCACAGATACGCAGTATTTT
-,TRBV10-3,-,TRBJ1-2,CAIRDGHPYYGYTF,TGTGCCATCCGGGACGGACACCCTTACTATGGCTACACCTTC
few,TRBV7-2,-,TRBJ2-3,CASSLKLDRTTDTQYF,TGTGCCAGCAGCTTAAAATTGGACAGAACCACAGATACGCAGTATTTT
many,TRBV20-1,-,TRBJ1-1,CSANRMGMNTEAFF,TGCAGTGCTAATCGCATGGGCATGAACACTGAAGCTTTCTTT
-,TRBV20-1,-,TRBJ2-5,CSARDPLKETQYF,TGCAGTGCTAGAGATCCACTCAAAGAGACCCAGTACTTC
-,TRBV7-2,-,TRBJ2-7,CASSITGYEQYF,TGTGCCAGCAGTATCACAGGATACGAGCAGTACTTC
few,TRBV7-2,TRBD2,TRBJ2-3,CASSFGLATDTQYF,TGTGCCAGCAGCTTCGGACTAGCCACAGATACGCAGTATTTT
-,TRBV9,TRBD2,TRBJ2-7,CASSVGGSNYEQYF,TGTGCCAGCAGCGTAGGCGGGAGTAACTACGAGCAGTACTTC
few,TRBV3-1,TRBD2,TRBJ2-1,CASSRAGTSSYNEQFF,TGTGCCAGCAGCCGGGCCGGGACTAGCTCCTACAATGAGCAGTTCTTC
few,TRBV18,TRBD1,TRBJ2-7,CASSPVGTGNEQYF,TGTGCCAGCTCACCAGTAGGGACAGGGAACGAGCAGTACTTC
-,TRBV27,-,TRBJ2-1,CASSAAGTMNEQFF,TGTGCCAGCAGTGCCGCCGGGACAATGAATGAGCAGTTCTTC
-,TRBV7-2,-,TRBJ1-2,CASSLARLGEGYTF,TGTGCCAGCAGCTTAGCGCGGTTGGGGGAAGGCTACACCTTC
-,TRBV20-1,TRBD1,TRBJ1-2,CSARPRDRVTNYGYTF,TGCAGTGCTAGGCCGCGGGACAGGGTTACTAACTATGGCTACACCTTC
-,TRBV29-1,-,TRBJ2-6,CSVGGTEGTGANVLTF,TGCAGCGTTGGGGGGACGGAGGGAACTGGGGCCAACGTCCTGACTTTC
-,TRBV28,TRBD2,TRBJ2-3,CASSLSERGTTDTQYF,TGTGCCAGCAGTTTATCAGAGCGGGGGACCACAGATACGCAGTATTTT
-,TRBV25-1,-,TRBJ2-1,CASYFNEQFF,TGTGCCAGTTATTTCAATGAGCAGTTCTTC
-,TRBV6-2/TRBV6-3,-,TRBJ2-7,CASSYSIGEGNSYEQYF,TGTGCCAGCAGTTATTCGATCGGAGAGGGGAACTCCTACGAGCAGTACTTC
-,TRBV6-5,TRBD2,TRBJ2-3,CASSFSGRDTQYF,TGTGCCAGCAGTTTCTCCGGGAGGGATACGCAGTATTTT
few,TRBV4-2,TRBD2,TRBJ2-3,CASSQGGPASGSYTDTQYF,TGTGCCAGCAGCCAAGGAGGCCCTGCTAGCGGGAGTTATACAGATACGCAGTATTTT
-,TRBV20-1,-,TRBJ1-1,CSARGGSVVNTEAFF,TGCAGTGCTAGAGGGGGTTCAGTGGTGAACACTGAAGCTTTCTTT
-,TRBV2,-,TRBJ2-7,CASSRDMAYEQYF,TGTGCCAGCAGTCGGGACATGGCCTACGAGCAGTACTTC
-,TRBV30,-,TRBJ1-2,CAWSVRTDHGYTF,TGTGCCTGGAGTGTACGGACAGACCATGGCTACACCTTC
-,TRBV4-3,-,TRBJ2-5,CASSQSTSTRVGETQYF,TGCGCCAGCAGCCAATCCACTTCGACTAGGGTGGGGGAGACCCAGTACTTC
few,TRBV28,-,TRBJ1-6,CASSLVYSPLHF,TGTGCCAGCAGTTTAGTATATTCACCCCTCCACTTT
-,TRBV6-5,TRBD1,TRBJ2-1,CASSRQGFNEQFF,TGTGCCAGCAGTAGACAGGGCTTCAATGAGCAGTTCTTC